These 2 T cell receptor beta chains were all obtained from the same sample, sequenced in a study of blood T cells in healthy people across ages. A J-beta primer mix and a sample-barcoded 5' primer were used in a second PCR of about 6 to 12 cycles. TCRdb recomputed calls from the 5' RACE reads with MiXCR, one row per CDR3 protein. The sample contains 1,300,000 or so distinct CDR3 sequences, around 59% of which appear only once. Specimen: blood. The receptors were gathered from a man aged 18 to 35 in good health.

CDR3 bases: TGCAGTGCTAGAGCCCACTCCTACGAGCAGTACTTC. This gives the protein CSARAHSYEQYF. The V call is TRBV20-1, the J call TRBJ2-7; D not certain. Trimming took off 1 base at V and 0 bases at J, with 4 bases between the two ends. Germline V gene sequence: CDR1 DFQATT, CDR2 SNEGSKA (reference sequence). The CDR3 runs 12 residues.

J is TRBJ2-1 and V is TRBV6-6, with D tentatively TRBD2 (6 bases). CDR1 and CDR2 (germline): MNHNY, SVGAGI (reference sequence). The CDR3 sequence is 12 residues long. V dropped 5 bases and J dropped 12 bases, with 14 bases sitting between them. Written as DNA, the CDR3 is TGTGCCAGCAGTCCTAGCGCAAGAATGCAGTTCTTC. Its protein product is CASSPSARMQFF.